Sequencing of this T cell receptor (beta chain) was carried out in a study of T cells after yellow fever vaccination. The CDR3 length is 13 residues. MiXCR, applied by TCRdb to the 5' RACE reads, yields one record per CDR3 protein. The sample comprises just over 25,000 distinct CDR3 sequences, 4.5% to 5.5% of which are singletons, and about 11% rests with the top ten. The rearrangement links TRBV21-1 to TRBJ2-7. TRBV21-1 is noted as a pseudogene. This clonotype was obtained from a man aged 25-40 years who received the YFV17D yellow fever vaccine. This specimen consisted of PBMCs, either bulk or a sorted T-cell subset (CD4+, CD8+, memory, or dextramer-sorted; not recorded which), obtained 15 days after the yellow fever booster vaccination. The DNA of the CDR3 is TGTGCCAGCAGTGGACCGATGGCCTACGAGCAGTACTTC. The encoded protein is CASSGPMAYEQYF.